A selection of T cell receptor beta chains follows, all from one sample in a study of blood T cells in healthy people across ages. TCRdb redid the calling of the 5' RACE reads with MiXCR, one entry per CDR3 protein. The profile covers around 500,000 distinct CDR3 sequences, with 40% to 55% appearing a single time and around 25% taken by the ten largest. Sequencing was done on a sample of blood. These receptors originate from a man at least 80 years old in good health. The CDR3 runs from the conserved cysteine through the conserved F or W. D genes are given only for firm matches. Clone size is shown for a subset of rows, as once, few, many or a class of expanded clone.

J	size	V	D	CDR3	DNA
TRBJ2-5	-	TRBV4-1	-	CASSPGPRVGTQYF	TGCGCCAGCAGTCCTGGCCCTCGGGTCGGGACCCAGTACTTC
TRBJ1-1	-	TRBV7-9	TRBD1	CASSLGDRGQAEAFF	TGTGCCAGCAGCTTAGGGGACAGGGGGCAGGCTGAAGCTTTCTTT
TRBJ2-7	-	TRBV7-8	TRBD2	CASSGWTSSNYEQYF	TGTGCCAGCAGCGGATGGACTAGCTCCAACTACGAGCAGTACTTC
TRBJ1-1	-	TRBV7-2	-	CASSLSPGVTEAFF	TGTGCCAGCAGCTTAAGTCCCGGGGTCACTGAAGCTTTCTTT
TRBJ1-1	few	TRBV15	-	CATSQSGVQVYTEAFF	TGTGCCACCAGCCAGAGCGGAGTACAAGTTTATACTGAAGCTTTCTTT
TRBJ1-1	-	TRBV7-2	-	CASSLRSAANTEAFF	TGTGCCAGCAGCTTACGGTCAGCTGCGAACACTGAAGCTTTCTTT
TRBJ2-6	many	TRBV6-5	-	CASSYQQDSGANVLTF	TGTGCCAGCAGTTACCAACAGGACTCTGGGGCCAACGTCCTGACTTTC
TRBJ2-5	many	TRBV5-1	-	CASTGDQETQYF	TGCGCCAGTACCGGGGACCAAGAGACCCAGTACTTC
TRBJ2-7	few	TRBV7-9	-	CASSLDQGVYEQYF	TGTGCCAGCAGCTTAGACCAGGGAGTATACGAGCAGTACTTC
TRBJ2-5	few	TRBV20-1	-	CSARFSLETQYF	TGCAGTGCTAGATTTAGTTTGGAGACCCAGTACTTC
TRBJ1-2	-	TRBV29-1	-	CSVERAGDLPNYGYTF	TGCAGCGTTGAAAGGGCAGGGGACCTCCCTAACTATGGCTACACCTTC
TRBJ1-2	few	TRBV10-3	-	CAISLRGDFNYGYTF	TGTGCCATCAGCCTCCGAGGGGACTTCAACTATGGCTACACCTTC
TRBJ2-6	few	TRBV2	-	CASSVSRSGANVLTF	TGTGCCAGCAGTGTTAGTAGGTCTGGGGCCAACGTCCTGACTTTC
TRBJ1-6	few	TRBV4-3	TRBD1	CASSHQDRASGSPLHF	TGCGCCAGCAGCCACCAAGACAGGGCGTCCGGATCACCCCTCCACTTT
TRBJ1-1	-	TRBV3-1	-	CASSPRRGAGTEAFF	TGTGCCAGCAGCCCGAGGCGGGGTGCAGGCACTGAAGCTTTCTTT
TRBJ2-1	-	TRBV5-1	TRBD2	CASSLVASGAFNEQFF	TGCGCCAGCAGCTTGGTAGCTAGCGGGGCCTTCAATGAGCAGTTCTTC
TRBJ2-1	-	TRBV6-2/TRBV6-3	TRBD2	CASSWGAGSGNEQFF	TGTGCCAGCAGTTGGGGAGCGGGGTCCGGCAATGAGCAGTTCTTC
TRBJ2-5	-	TRBV12-5	-	CASGLVPVSGKLGETQYF	TGTGCTAGTGGTTTGGTACCAGTTAGCGGAAAATTGGGGGAGACCCAGTACTTC
TRBJ2-7	-	TRBV12-3/TRBV12-4	-	CASSRTTRTYEQYF	TGTGCCAGCAGCCGTACGACACGGACCTACGAGCAGTACTTC
TRBJ1-2	-	TRBV20-1	-	CSARVEPSGFLYGYTF	TGCAGTGCTAGAGTCGAACCATCGGGGTTCCTCTATGGCTACACCTTC